This T cell receptor beta chain was recovered during a study of cytomegalovirus exposure and HLA in healthy donors. Primers for the PCR totalled 60 Vbeta and 13 Jbeta. TCRdb keeps only in-frame clones here, not all; method: immunoSEQ multiplex PCR. The sample has roughly 100,000 clones; around 78% are singletons. Trimming removed 4 bases from V and 4 bases from J; junction bases left unmatched: 9. Germline V gene lookup returns CDR1 SEHNR and CDR2 FQNEAQ (reference sequence). CDR3 size: 16 residues. This sequence originates from a man aged 35 to 55 in good health and CMV-seronegative. Sequences were obtained from PBMCs. The chain recombines TRBV7-9 with TRBJ2-1, with 8 bases identical to TRBD1. CDR3 amino acids: CASSSPGQGRYNEQFF. DNA for the CDR3: TGTGCCAGCAGCTCCCCTGGACAGGGACGATACAATGAGCAGTTCTTC.